This T cell receptor beta chain was identified in a study of blood T cell repertoires in COVID-19. At the level of the study: The United States, Italy and Spain supplied acute and convalescent COVID-19 samples. T cells, B-cell-depleted T cells, or PBMCs supplied cDNA or gDNA.

From its first to its last residue, the CDR3 has 15 amino acids. In germline, CDR1 is MNHEY, CDR2 SMNVEV (reference sequence). Original analysis: Quantification of nucleated cells was approximated via reference gene primer amplification. Clones were sequenced by immunoSEQ multiplex PCR, and TCRdb holds only the in-frame ones, with some missing. The DNA was the basis for D and trimming; V, J and clone size are from that table. The sample contains fewer than 200,000 clones, 80% to 95% of which appear only once. Concerning this clone: Because the CDR3's place on the DNA is in doubt, the DNA is left out and the CDR3 is given as listed by TCRdb.

Sequencing was done on a sample of peripheral blood. The genes are TRBV27 and TRBJ2-3; the table calls TRBD1, which could not be checked here. This clonotype was sampled from a man in his thirties or forties with COVID-19, enrolled during active disease. This CDR3 is CASSSSTVNTDTQYF.